This T cell receptor (beta chain) was found in a study of response to subunit inactivated influenza vaccine. This clonotype was picked up a small number of times. The target antigen is unknown. TCRdb used MiXCR to reprocess the RT-PCR reads, holding one entry per CDR3 protein. The sample records more than 700,000 distinct CDR3 sequences, 21% being singletons. Looked up from germline, CDR1 is LNHDA and CDR2 is SQIVND (reference sequence). The germline V and J ends were trimmed by 1 base and 14 bases, with 17 bases remaining between them. CDR3 length: 13 amino acids. Study-wide results and limits: Each seasonal influenza vaccination, the authors suggested, recruits few new T cells.

The sequence came from a man aged 45-65 years who received an inactivated influenza vaccine. V is TRBV19 and J is TRBJ1-1, with D perhaps TRBD1 (5 bases). This specimen consisted of PBMCs from blood, obtained 5 to 6 days after vaccination. CDR3 region: CASSIGWFRGWFF. The CDR3 DNA reads as TGTGCCAGTAGTATAGGGTGGTTTCGGGGCTGGTTCTTT.